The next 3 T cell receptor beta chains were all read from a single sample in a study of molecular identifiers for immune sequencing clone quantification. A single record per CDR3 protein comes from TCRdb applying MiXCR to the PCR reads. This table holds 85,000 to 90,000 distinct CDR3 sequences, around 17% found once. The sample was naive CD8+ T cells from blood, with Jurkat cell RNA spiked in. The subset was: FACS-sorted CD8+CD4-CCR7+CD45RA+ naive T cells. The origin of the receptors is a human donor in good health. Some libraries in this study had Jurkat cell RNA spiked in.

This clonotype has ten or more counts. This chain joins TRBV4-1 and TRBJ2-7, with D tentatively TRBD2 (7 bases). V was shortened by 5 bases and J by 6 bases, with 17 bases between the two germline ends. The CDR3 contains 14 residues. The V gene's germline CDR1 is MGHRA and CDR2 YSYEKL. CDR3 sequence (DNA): TGCGCCAGCAGCACTTGGGCAGGGGAGGGCGAGCAGTACTTC. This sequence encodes CASSTWAGEGEQYF.

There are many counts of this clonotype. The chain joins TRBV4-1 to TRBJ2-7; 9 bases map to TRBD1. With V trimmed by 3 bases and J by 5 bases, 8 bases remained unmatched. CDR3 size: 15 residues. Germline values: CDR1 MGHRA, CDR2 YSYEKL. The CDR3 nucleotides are TGCGCCAGCAGCCAGCCGGGACAGGGCTTCGACGAGCAGTACTTC. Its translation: CASSQPGQGFDEQYF.

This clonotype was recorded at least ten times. The chain's CDR3 is CSARDWTGAGGRYQETQYF. The CDR3, as DNA: TGCAGTGCTAGAGATTGGACGGGCGCGGGGGGTCGGTACCAAGAGACCCAGTACTTC. This chain links TRBV20-1 with TRBJ2-5, with 8 bases aligning to TRBD2. With 0 bases clipped from V and 0 bases from J, the junction kept 15 bases outside the gene matches. This CDR3 has 19 residues. Germline V gives CDR1 DFQATT, CDR2 SNEGSKA (reference sequence).